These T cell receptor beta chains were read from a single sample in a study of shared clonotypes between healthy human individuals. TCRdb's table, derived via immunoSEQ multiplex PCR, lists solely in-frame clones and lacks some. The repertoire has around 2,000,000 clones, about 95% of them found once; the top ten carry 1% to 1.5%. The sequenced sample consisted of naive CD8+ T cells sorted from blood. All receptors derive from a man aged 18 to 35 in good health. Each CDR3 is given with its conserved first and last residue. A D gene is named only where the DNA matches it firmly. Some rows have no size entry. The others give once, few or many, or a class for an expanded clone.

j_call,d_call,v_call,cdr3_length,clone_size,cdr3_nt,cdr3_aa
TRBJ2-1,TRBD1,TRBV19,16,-,TGTGCCAGTAGTATAGGACCAGGGGGTTCCGATGGCGAGCAGTTCTTC,CASSIGPGGSDGEQFF
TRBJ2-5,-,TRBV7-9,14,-,TGTGCCAGCAGCTTAGTCGTCGGAGAAGAGACCCAGTACTTC,CASSLVVGEETQYF
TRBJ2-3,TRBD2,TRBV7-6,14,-,TGTGCCAGCAGCTTAGCGGGACTAGCGGGAGGGCAGTATTTT,CASSLAGLAGGQYF
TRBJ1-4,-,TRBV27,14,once,TGTGCCAGCAGTTTACTCGGGGGTGATGAAAAACTGTTTTTT,CASSLLGGDEKLFF
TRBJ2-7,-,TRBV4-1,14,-,TGCGCCAGCAGCCAAGAGAAACCGGACTACGAGCAGTACTTC,CASSQEKPDYEQYF
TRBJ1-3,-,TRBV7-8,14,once,TGTGCCAGCAGCGCAACAGGGTCTGGAAACACCATATATTTT,CASSATGSGNTIYF
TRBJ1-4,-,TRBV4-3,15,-,TGCGCCAGCAGCCAGGGTCGGGGGTGGAATGAAAAACTGTTTTTT,CASSQGRGWNEKLFF
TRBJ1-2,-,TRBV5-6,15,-,TGTGCCAGCAGCTTGGGGCCAGGGGAGGTCGGTGGCTACACCTTC,CASSLGPGEVGGYTF
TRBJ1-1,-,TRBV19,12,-,TGTGCCAGTAGTATTGGTCATATCGAAGCTTTCTTT,CASSIGHIEAFF
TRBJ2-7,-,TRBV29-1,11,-,TGCAGCGTTGTAGGTCTAGGCGAGCAGTACTTC,CSVVGLGEQYF
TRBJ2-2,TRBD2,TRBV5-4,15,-,TGTGCCAGCAGCTCAGTAGCGGGAGTAGTCGGGGAGCTGTTTTTT,CASSSVAGVVGELFF
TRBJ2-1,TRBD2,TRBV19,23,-,TGTGCCAGTAGTATAAGCCCCGGACTAGCGGGAGACCGATTGGGAGCTGGCTACAATGAGCAGTTCTTC,CASSISPGLAGDRLGAGYNEQFF
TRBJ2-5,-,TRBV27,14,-,TGTGCCAGCAGTTTATCGACCGAATGGGAGACCCAGTACTTC,CASSLSTEWETQYF
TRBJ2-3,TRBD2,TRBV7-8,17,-,TGTGCCAGCAGCTTAGAAGCTAGCGGGGGGAGCACAGATACGCAGTATTTT,CASSLEASGGSTDTQYF
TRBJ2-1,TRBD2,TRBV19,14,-,TGTGCCAGTAGTATCCTAGCGGGGCACAATGAGCAGTTCTTC,CASSILAGHNEQFF
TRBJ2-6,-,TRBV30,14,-,TGTGCCTGGAGTTTGGGGTCTGGGGCCAACGTCCTGACTTTC,CAWSLGSGANVLTF
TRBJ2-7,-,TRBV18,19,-,TGTGCCAGCTCACCTCAATTGTCGTGGGACGGTCCTACTGCCTACGAGCAGTACTTC,CASSPQLSWDGPTAYEQYF
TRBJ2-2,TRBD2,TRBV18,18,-,TGTGCCAGCTCACCACCGACTTTTAGCGGGCTGAACACCGGGGAGCTGTTTTTT,CASSPPTFSGLNTGELFF
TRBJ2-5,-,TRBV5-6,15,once,TGTGCCAGCAAAGAGTGGGGCTATAACCAAGAGACCCAGTACTTC,CASKEWGYNQETQYF
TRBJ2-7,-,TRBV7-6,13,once,TGTGCCAGCACGATGGGGGTATCCTACGAGCAGTACTTC,CASTMGVSYEQYF
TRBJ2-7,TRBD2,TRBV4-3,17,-,TGCGCCAGCAGCCAAGATTTACTAGCGGGGGCGGGGGACGAGCAGTACTTC,CASSQDLLAGAGDEQYF
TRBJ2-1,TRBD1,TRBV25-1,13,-,TGTGCCAGCGCCCGTACAGGGGAAGATGAGCAGTTCTTC,CASARTGEDEQFF
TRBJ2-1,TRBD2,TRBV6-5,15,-,TGTGCCAGCCTGCGGCAAGCGGGGGACTACAATGAGCAGTTCTTC,CASLRQAGDYNEQFF
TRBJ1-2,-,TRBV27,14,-,TGTGCCAGCAGTGTTTCCGGGACGGACTATGGCTACACCTTC,CASSVSGTDYGYTF
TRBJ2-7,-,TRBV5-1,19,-,TGCGCCAGCAGCTTGCTGCCAGTCTTACGGGACTCCCTTCCCTACGAGCAGTACTTC,CASSLLPVLRDSLPYEQYF
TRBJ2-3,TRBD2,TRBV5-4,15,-,TGTGCCAGCAGCCTCGCGGGGGGGGCTTATGATACGCAGTATTTT,CASSLAGGAYDTQYF